This is a list of T cell receptor beta chains from one sample in a study of vaccination and CD4 T cells after COVID-19. TCRdb independently ran MiXCR on the PCR reads; one entry per CDR3 protein. The table lists about 21,000 distinct CDR3 sequences, roughly 56% of them singletons. The sequenced sample was CD4+ T cells from blood, obtained before SARS-CoV-2 vaccination. These receptors came from a human donor who had recovered from COVID-19. The CDR3 runs from the conserved cysteine through the conserved F or W. D genes are given only for firm matches. For some rows the clone size is stated as once, few or many, or as a class when expanded; others skip it.

V	D	size	J	DNA	CDR3
TRBV30	-	-	TRBJ2-2	TGTGCCAGTTCTATCAGCGGGGAGCTGTTTTTT	CASSISGELFF
TRBV6-1	-	-	TRBJ2-7	TGTGCCACCATTAATATTAAGGGACGGGACGTTTACGAGCAGTACTTC	CATINIKGRDVYEQYF
TRBV20-1	-	-	TRBJ2-7	TGCAGTGCTAGGACCTTGGACACAGCCTACGAGCAGTACTTC	CSARTLDTAYEQYF
TRBV19	-	-	TRBJ1-1	TGTGCCAGTAGTCCATTCCTGGAATATGGGCCGGGAAGCACTGAAGCTTTCTTT	CASSPFLEYGPGSTEAFF
TRBV24-1	TRBD1	once	TRBJ2-1	TGTGCCACCAGTGACCGGGGACAGGTAAGGAACAATGAGCAGTTCTTC	CATSDRGQVRNNEQFF
TRBV20-1	TRBD2	-	TRBJ2-1	TGCAGTGCTAGGGCAGCGGGAAGGTACAATGAGCAGTTCTTC	CSARAAGRYNEQFF
TRBV30	TRBD1	-	TRBJ1-5	TGTGCCTGGAGTGGGACAGGGGGCAATCAGCCCCAGCATTTT	CAWSGTGGNQPQHF
TRBV18	-	-	TRBJ2-1	TGTGCCAGCTCACCTGAGGTTTACAATGAGCAGTTCTTC	CASSPEVYNEQFF
TRBV7-9	-	-	TRBJ2-7	TGTGCCAGCAGCCCAAACAGGAGACAGGCGTACTCCTACGAGCAGTACTTC	CASSPNRRQAYSYEQYF
TRBV20-1	TRBD1	-	TRBJ2-1	TGCAGTGCTACCGGAGATAGACAGGGGGTGAAATACAATGAGCAGTTCTTC	CSATGDRQGVKYNEQFF
TRBV28	-	-	TRBJ2-7	TGTGCCAGCAGTTTATCTTTTGGGGCAGGGAGCTCCTACGAGCAGTACTTC	CASSLSFGAGSSYEQYF
TRBV7-9	-	-	TRBJ2-1	TGTGCCAGCAGCATAAGGACAGAAAGCTCCTACAATGAGCAGTTCTTC	CASSIRTESSYNEQFF
TRBV6-4	TRBD2	-	TRBJ2-3	TGTGCCAGCAGTGACGTAGCGGGAGGCACAGATACGCAGTATTTT	CASSDVAGGTDTQYF
TRBV6-1	-	-	TRBJ2-1	TGTGCCAGCAGTAGGAATGAGCAGTTCTTC	CASSRNEQFF
TRBV27	TRBD1	-	TRBJ2-3	TGTGCCAGCTGGGGACAGACCACAGATACGCAGTATTTT	CASWGQTTDTQYF
TRBV27	TRBD1	few	TRBJ2-3	TGTGCCAGCAGTCCAGGGACAGGGGGGGCAGATACGCAGTATTTT	CASSPGTGGADTQYF
TRBV6-2/TRBV6-3	-	-	TRBJ2-1	TGTGCCAGCACCGAGGACTGGGACAATGAGCAGTTCTTC	CASTEDWDNEQFF
TRBV7-8	-	-	TRBJ1-3	TGTGCCAGCAGCACCGGACGGTCTTTCTCTGGAAACACCATATATTTT	CASSTGRSFSGNTIYF
TRBV24-1	-	few	TRBJ1-5	TGTGCCACAAGCGATATCAGGGACAGCAATCAGCCCCAGCATTTT	CATSDIRDSNQPQHF
TRBV20-1	TRBD1	-	TRBJ2-3	TGCAGTGCTAGAGACCCGGGACAGGGGACAGATACGCAGTATTTT	CSARDPGQGTDTQYF
TRBV20-1	TRBD2	-	TRBJ2-2	TGCAGTGCTCCCCGGACTAGCGGGAGGGGGGTGGGCACCGGGGAGCTGTTTTTT	CSAPRTSGRGVGTGELFF
TRBV27	-	-	TRBJ2-4	TGTGCCAGCAGTCCCCTAGCCAAAAACATTCAGTACTTC	CASSPLAKNIQYF
TRBV6-2/TRBV6-3	-	-	TRBJ2-7	TGTGCCAGCAGGACTTCAGGGTTGGGCTACGAGCAGTACTTC	CASRTSGLGYEQYF
TRBV6-1	TRBD2	-	TRBJ2-3	TGTGCCAGCAGTAAGCGACTAGCGAGAACCACAGATACGCAGTATTTT	CASSKRLARTTDTQYF
TRBV6-1	-	few	TRBJ1-5	TGTGCCAGCAGCAGTCTGGGGAGCAATCAGCCCCAGCATTTT	CASSSLGSNQPQHF
TRBV28	-	-	TRBJ2-3	TGTGCCAGCAGGGACATTGTTAGCACAGATACGCAGTATTTT	CASRDIVSTDTQYF
TRBV7-9	TRBD2	-	TRBJ2-3	TGTGCCAGCAGCTCGAGGACTAGCGGGAGGGGTATGTTGAGCACAGATACGCAGTATTTT	CASSSRTSGRGMLSTDTQYF
TRBV28	-	-	TRBJ2-4	TGTGCCAGCAGTCCACAGGGCTGGGGGAGAATTAAAAACATTCAGTACTTC	CASSPQGWGRIKNIQYF
TRBV7-2	TRBD1	-	TRBJ2-7	TGTGCCAGCAGAATTGGACAGGGGTCCTACGAGCAGTACTTC	CASRIGQGSYEQYF
TRBV20-1	-	-	TRBJ1-3	TGCAGTGCATCTCAGGGATTAGGATCTGGAAACACCATATATTTT	CSASQGLGSGNTIYF
TRBV20-1	-	few	TRBJ1-5	TGCAGTGCTAGAGGAACCTATAGCAATCAGCCCCAGCATTTT	CSARGTYSNQPQHF
TRBV30	TRBD1	-	TRBJ2-7	TGTGCCTGGAGTTCGAACAGGGGGTACGAGCAGTACTTC	CAWSSNRGYEQYF
TRBV15	TRBD2	-	TRBJ2-2	TGTGCCACCAGCAGAGTTCTGGGGACTAGCGGTTTCACCGGGGAGCTGTTTTTT	CATSRVLGTSGFTGELFF
TRBV6-5	-	-	TRBJ1-5	TGTGCCAGCAGTTTAGACGCAACGCACCATCAGCCCCAGCATTTT	CASSLDATHHQPQHF
TRBV7-9	-	-	TRBJ1-4	TGTGCCAGCAGCTTAGACGCGAATAATGAAAAACTGTTTTTT	CASSLDANNEKLFF
TRBV28	TRBD2	-	TRBJ2-3	TGTGCCAGCAGGCTAGCGGGAGTAAGGACAGATACGCAGTATTTT	CASRLAGVRTDTQYF
TRBV6-2/TRBV6-3	TRBD2	-	TRBJ2-4	TGTGCCAGCAGTCGTATTTTAGGACTAGCGTTGAACATTCAGTACTTC	CASSRILGLALNIQYF
TRBV10-3	-	-	TRBJ1-6	TGTGCCACGGAGGAAGGCAATTCACCCCTCCACTTT	CATEEGNSPLHF
TRBV7-3	-	-	TRBJ2-1	TGTGCCAGCAGCTTCGTTAGGGGGGAGCAGTTCTTC	CASSFVRGEQFF
TRBV19	TRBD1	-	TRBJ2-2	TGTGCCAACCGCGGACAGGGGAACACCGGGGAGCTGTTTTTT	CANRGQGNTGELFF